Below, 20 T cell receptor beta chains from the same sample are listed, as sequenced in a study of T cells in localized non-small cell lung cancer. This table comes from immunoSEQ multiplex PCR, and its TCRdb copy is limited to in-frame clones, with some not included. Of approximately 2,900 clones in the sample, around 34% are singletons; the top ten hold approximately 9%. This specimen was normal lung tissue next to the tumor, taken before any cancer treatment. These receptors were obtained from a male donor aged 60 or over with stage I squamous cell lung carcinoma.

The chain is built from TRBV11-3 and TRBJ1-1; 7 bases align to TRBD1. The CDR3 sequence is 15 residues long. V shed 2 bases and J 5 bases; nucleotides not matched to a gene: 8. The germline V gene has CDR1 SGHNT and CDR2 YENEEA. CDR3 sequence (DNA): TGTGCCAGCAGCTTAACAGGGGCCCTGGAAACTGAAGCTTTCTTT. It translates to CASSLTGALETEAFF.

The chain links TRBV5-1 to TRBJ1-6; unclear D gene. V was trimmed by 0 bases and J by 12 bases, leaving 16 bases between them. Germline CDR1 is SGHRS and CDR2 is YFSETQ. This CDR3 contains 15 residues. The CDR3 loop reads CASSLVGGPREPLHF. DNA for the CDR3: TGCGCCAGCAGCTTGGTCGGCGGCCCTAGGGAACCCCTCCACTTT. Looking up the rest from reference TRBV5-1 and TRBJ1-6 gives the full variable domain: KAGVTQTPRYLIKTRGQQVTLSCSPISGHRSVSWYQQTPGQGLQFLFEYFSETQRNKGNFPGRFSGRQFSNSRSEMNVSTLELGDSALYLCASSLVGGPREPLHFGNGTRLTVT.

This clone rates as medium-sized. Some base is ambiguous or went unread, and X replaces its residue. J is TRBJ1-1 and V is TRBV6-8, with a weak D call TRBD1 (5 bases). With 7 bases removed from V and 11 bases from J, the gap between germline ends came to 17 bases. Germline values: CDR1 MNHGY, CDR2 SAAAGT. The CDR3 loop spans 12 amino acids. CDR3 sequence (DNA): TGTGCCAGCACGGTTGACAGRGTAGGTGCTTTCTTT. Its translation is CASTVDXVGAFF. The whole CDR3 is CASTVDRVGAFF.

This clone has a handful of counts. The chain links TRBV6-8 to TRBJ1-1; D unresolved. Trimming shortened V by 8 bases and J by 1 base, and 14 bases separated the two germline ends. Germline values: CDR1 MNHGY, CDR2 SAAAGT. The CDR3 runs to 14 residues. This CDR3 reads CASQNPDWNTEAFF. The CDR3 bases are TGTGCCAGCCAAAACCCTGACTGGAACACTGAAGCTTTCTTT.

This clone has only a few counts. This chain uses TRBV30 with TRBJ1-2; the D is unclear. Trimming removed 6 bases at V and 8 bases at J, with 16 bases between. CDR3 length: 12 amino acids. Germline CDR1 is GTSNPN and CDR2 is SVGIG (reference sequence). The CDR3 loop reads CACPDRGKGYTF. In DNA form, the CDR3 reads TGTGCCTGCCCGGACCGCGGTAAAGGCTACACCTTC.

The rearrangement uses TRBV12-2 and TRBJ2-4; TRBD2 is the table's D call, not checked against the DNA. TRBV12-2 is a pseudogene segment. CDR3 size: 16 residues. CDR3 DNA: TGTGCAAGCCTTAGGGAGGGTAGGAGGGCCAAAAACATTCAGTACTTC. It encodes CASLREGRRAKNIQYF.

The genes are TRBV19 and TRBJ2-2; maybe TRBD1 (6 bases). Germline loops: CDR1 LNHDA, CDR2 SQIVND (reference sequence). V gave up 10 bases and J gave up 2 bases, with 14 bases separating them. The CDR3 extends over 14 amino acids. The CDR3 coding sequence is TGTGCCACTAGACAGGAGATCAACACCGGGGAGCTGTTTTTT. It encodes CATRQEINTGELFF.

This clone was seen more than once but under ten times. The rearrangement links TRBV29-1 to TRBJ2-7; 10 nucleotides agree with TRBD1. The V gene end was trimmed by 2 bases and the J gene end by 6 bases; junction bases not matched to a gene: 4. This CDR3 has 13 amino acids. The V gene's germline CDR1 is SQVTM and CDR2 ANQGSEA. The CDR3 nucleotides are TGCAGCGTTGAACCATGGACAGGGGGCGAGCAGTACTTC. Its protein is CSVEPWTGGEQYF.

V gene TRBV9 combines with J gene TRBJ2-3; D unresolved. The germline V gene has CDR1 SGDLS and CDR2 YYNGEE. V lost 6 bases and J lost 5, with 10 bases in between. The CDR3 contains 12 residues. The CDR3 sequence: CASTAGVDTQYF. In DNA form, the CDR3 reads TGTGCCAGCACCGCTGGGGTAGATACGCAGTATTTT.

This clone rates as medium-sized. The chain joins TRBV11-3 to TRBJ1-6; no clear D. Germline V gene sequence: CDR1 SGHNT, CDR2 YENEEA. The CDR3 is 15 amino acids. V lost 3 bases and J 8 bases, leaving 14 bases between the germline ends. The CDR3 DNA follows: TGTGCCAGCAGCTTGGCCAACGGAGTGGATTCACCCCTCCACTTT. Translation gives CASSLANGVDSPLHF. The variable domain in full, completed from reference TRBV11-3 and TRBJ1-6, reads EAGVVQSPRYKIIEKKQPVAFWCNPISGHNTLYWYLQNLGQGPELLIRYENEEAVDDSQLPKDRFSAERLKGVDSTLKIQPAELGDSAVYLCASSLANGVDSPLHFGNGTRLTVT.

The rearrangement joins TRBV19 to TRBJ2-7, with D tentatively TRBD1 (6 bases). CDR1 is LNHDA and CDR2 is SQIVND in the germline V gene (reference sequence). The CDR3 is made up of 13 amino acids. V shed 6 bases and J shed 4 bases, with 13 bases lying between them. DNA of the CDR3: TGTGCCAGTAGCGATAACAGGGTTTACGAGCAGTACTTC. Amino acids: CASSDNRVYEQYF. The whole variable domain, filled in from reference TRBV19 and TRBJ2-7, reads DGGITQSPKYLFRKEGQNVTLSCEQNLNHDAMYWYRQDPGQGLRLIYYSQIVNDFQKGDIAEGYSVSREKKESFPLTVTSAQKNPTAFYLCASSDNRVYEQYFGPGTRLTVT.

The J gene is TRBJ1-6, the V gene TRBV9; D is perhaps TRBD1 (5 bases). Deletions cut 6 bases from V and 8 bases from J, with 9 bases between. From germline, CDR1 is SGDLS and CDR2 YYNGEE. The CDR3 runs 12 residues. The CDR3 sequence is CASTRADSPLHF. CDR3 coding DNA: TGTGCCAGCACCAGGGCGGATTCACCCCTCCACTTT.

This clone appeared a few times. This chain connects TRBV12-5 to TRBJ1-4; a weak D match, TRBD1 (6 bases). V lost 5 bases, J lost 7 bases, and 17 bases lay in between. Germline V gives CDR1 LGHNT, CDR2 FRNRAP. The CDR3 spans 15 residues. The CDR3 DNA reads TGTGCTAGTGGTACCGGACAGTCCGTTGGTGAAAAACTGTTTTTT. This translates into CASGTGQSVGEKLFF. The full variable domain, completed using reference TRBV12-5 and TRBJ1-4, is DARVTQTPRHKVTEMGQEVTMRCQPILGHNTVFWYRQTMMQGLELLAYFRNRAPLDDSGMPKDRFSAEMPDATLATLKIQPSEPRDSAVYFCASGTGQSVGEKLFFGSGTQLSVL.

This clone appeared a single time. The chain has TRBV30 and TRBJ1-6; 7 bases are a match to TRBD1. After removal of 1 base from V and 11 bases from J, the junction contained 11 bases not matched to a gene. Germline V CDR1 and CDR2: GTSNPN, SVGIG (reference sequence). CDR3 size: 15 residues. CDR3 amino acids: CAWSGRGQGVAPLHF. The DNA for the CDR3 is TGTGCCTGGAGTGGTCGTGGGCAGGGGGTAGCACCCCTCCACTTT.

This clone was observed a few times. In DNA, the CDR3 is TGTGCCAGCAGTGAAGTTGGGTTAGGGGCCCGAAACACCATATATTTT. Its translation: CASSEVGLGARNTIYF. The rearrangement uses TRBV6-4 and TRBJ1-3; D is possibly TRBD1 (5 bases). This CDR3 contains 16 residues. Germline V gene lookup returns CDR1 MRHNA and CDR2 SNTAGT. Trimming stripped 3 bases from V and 5 bases from J, with 17 bases between.

This chain joins TRBV2 and TRBJ1-1; perhaps TRBD1 as D (5 bases). V dropped 10 bases and J dropped 4 bases, with 16 bases sitting between them. CDR1 and CDR2 from the germline V gene are SNHLY and FYNNEI. The CDR3 extends over 13 amino acids. The CDR3 DNA reads as TGTGCCACCATGGACGGGGCGATCACTGAAGCTTTCTTT. This translates into CATMDGAITEAFF.

J is TRBJ1-1 and V is TRBV6-8, with D uncertain. Trimming pared 5 bases from V and 4 bases from J, leaving 11 bases between. Germline CDR1 and CDR2: MNHGY and SAAAGT. The CDR3 loop spans 13 amino acids. CDR3 protein: CASSGLWSTEAFF. In DNA, the CDR3 is TGTGCCAGCAGTGGCTTATGGAGCACTGAAGCTTTCTTT.

The genes are TRBV30 and TRBJ2-1; a weak D match, TRBD2 (5 bases). The V and J ends lost 0 bases and 6 bases respectively, with 12 bases between them. This CDR3 is 14 amino acids long. Germline CDR1 is GTSNPN and CDR2 is SVGIG (reference sequence). This CDR3 is CAWSVGSGSNEQFF. The CDR3 region has the DNA TGTGCCTGGAGTGTAGGGTCGGGGAGCAATGAGCAGTTCTTC. The whole variable domain, filled in from reference TRBV30 and TRBJ2-1, reads SQTIHQWPATLVQPVGSPLSLECTVEGTSNPNLYWYRQAAGRGLQLLFYSVGIGQISSEVPQNLSASRPQDRQFILSSKKLLLSDSGFYLCAWSVGSGSNEQFFGPGTRLTVL.

This rearrangement joins TRBV7-5 to TRBJ1-3; the table's TRBD1 call for D was not verified on the DNA. TRBV7-5 represents a pseudogene. The CDR3 is 17 amino acids. For the CDR3, the DNA is TGTGCCAGCAGCACCCTGGGGCAGGTAGACTCTGGAAACACCATATATTTT. Its protein is CASSTLGQVDSGNTIYF.

In regard to this clone: Relative to the germline gene, one junction end is altered; a read error may explain this. The rearrangement links TRBV11-3 to TRBJ1-3; D ambiguous. The CDR3 has 14 amino acids. The germline CDR1 and CDR2 sequences are SGHNT and YENEEA. The CDR3 DNA reads TGTGCCAGCGGCTTAACATTCTCTGGAAACACCATATATTTT. Protein sequence: CASGLTFSGNTIYF.